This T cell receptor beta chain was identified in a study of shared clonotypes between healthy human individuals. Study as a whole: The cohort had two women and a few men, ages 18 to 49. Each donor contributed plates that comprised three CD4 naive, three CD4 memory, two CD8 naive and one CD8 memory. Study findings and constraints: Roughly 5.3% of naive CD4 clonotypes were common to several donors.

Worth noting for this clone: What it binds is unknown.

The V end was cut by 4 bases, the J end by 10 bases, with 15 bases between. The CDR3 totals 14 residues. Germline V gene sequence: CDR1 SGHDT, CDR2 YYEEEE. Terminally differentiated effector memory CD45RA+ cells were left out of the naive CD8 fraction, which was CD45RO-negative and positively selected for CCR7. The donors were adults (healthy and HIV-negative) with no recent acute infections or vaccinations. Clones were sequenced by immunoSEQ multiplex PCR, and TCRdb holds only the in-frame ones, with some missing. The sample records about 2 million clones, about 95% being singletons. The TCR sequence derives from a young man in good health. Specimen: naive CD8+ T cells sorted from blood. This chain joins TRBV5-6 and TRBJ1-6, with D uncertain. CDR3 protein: CASSDWTERSPLHF. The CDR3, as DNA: TGTGCCAGCAGCGACTGGACCGAGCGATCACCCCTCCACTTT.